The text below deals with one T cell receptor (beta chain). Its target is unknown. Whereas donors were nominally healthy upon sampling, unrecorded immune exposures were probable. The J segment lost 2 bases and the V segment lost 5 bases, leaving 0 bases of the junction unmatched. Germline lookup yields CDR1 GTSNPN and CDR2 SVGIG (reference sequence). The CDR3 consists of 11 residues. The study ran its PCR with 60 Vbeta and 13 Jbeta primers. The protocol was immunoSEQ multiplex PCR, while the TCRdb copy is restricted to in-frame clones and leaves out a portion. Altogether about 260,000 clones are present, roughly 70% being singletons, with the ten largest covering 2% to 2.5%. This record belongs to a study of cytomegalovirus exposure and HLA in healthy donors. Whole-study results and caveats: The listing of fewer than 200 TCR beta chains classed them as cytomegalovirus-associated.

Source material: PBMCs. This chain connects TRBV30 to TRBJ2-7; 7 nucleotides line up with TRBD1. The source of this sequence is a female donor in good health and CMV-seronegative. The CDR3 DNA sequence: TGTGCCTGGGACAGGGCCTACGAGCAGTACTTC. Its translation: CAWDRAYEQYF.